The 12 T cell receptor beta chains below were found in one sample sequenced in a study of shared clonotypes between healthy human individuals. Profiled with immunoSEQ multiplex PCR; TCRdb holds only in-frame clones, not every one. The sample holds roughly 2.1 million clones, roughly 91% seen once. Naive-designated CD8 cells lacked CD45RO, were positively enriched for CCR7, and omitted terminally differentiated effector memory CD45RA+ cells. The specimen was naive CD8+ T cells from PBMCs. Receptors originate from a man younger than 35 in good health. Some clones in this sample may be carry-over from other donors' samples.

The CDR3 nucleotides read TGTGCCAGCAGCGTAGCCGAGCGGGAGTCCGGGGAGCTGTTTTTT. Its protein product is CASSVAERESGELFF. This chain connects TRBV9 to TRBJ2-2; 8 bases map to TRBD2. The germline V gene encodes CDR1 SGDLS and CDR2 YYNGEE. The CDR3 covers 15 residues. V was pared by 0 bases and J by 6 bases, with 4 bases of the junction left unmatched. The entire variable domain, with the rest obtained from reference TRBV9 and TRBJ2-2, is as follows: DSGVTQTPKHLITATGQRVTLRCSPRSGDLSVYWYQQSLDQGLQFLIQYYNGEERAKGNILERFSAQQFPDLHSELNLSSLELGDSALYFCASSVAERESGELFFGEGSRLTVL.

The rearrangement joins TRBV4-3 to TRBJ2-1, with D tentatively TRBD2 (5 bases). Trimming pared 1 base from V and 5 bases from J, leaving 15 bases between. The CDR3 totals 16 residues. Germline V lookup: CDR1 LGHNA, CDR2 YSLEER. The CDR3 bases are TGCGCCAGCAGCCAAGTCGCCGAGGGTAGGGACAATGAGCAGTTCTTC. Translating gives CASSQVAEGRDNEQFF.

Points on this clone: The same CDR3 can be traced to other DNA sequences in this sample. This rearrangement joins TRBV27 to TRBJ2-7; no clear D. The length of the CDR3 is 13 residues. Trimming stripped 2 bases from V and 2 bases from J, with 7 bases between. Germline-derived CDR1 and CDR2 are MNHEY and SMNVEV (reference sequence). CDR3 in DNA: TGTGCCAGCAGTTTAGGCTCGACCTACGAGCAGTACTTC. This encodes CASSLGSTYEQYF.

With respect to this clone: This same CDR3 is encoded by further DNA sequences in the sample. The J gene is TRBJ2-7, the V gene TRBV10-3, with D tentatively TRBD2 (6 bases). Trimming shortened V by 2 bases and J by 2 bases, and 10 bases separated the two germline ends. Germline V lookup: CDR1 ENHRY, CDR2 SYGVKD. The CDR3 has 14 residues. The CDR3 region is CAISEPGLAYEQYF. In nucleotides, the CDR3 is TGTGCCATCAGTGAGCCGGGACTGGCCTACGAGCAGTACTTC.

The rearrangement uses TRBV7-8 and TRBJ2-1; D not certain. This CDR3 is built from 15 residues. Germline CDR1 and CDR2: SGHVS and FQNEAQ. V was shortened by 7 bases and J by 3 bases, with 16 bases between the two germline ends. CDR3 loop: CASNTATEVYNEQFF. The CDR3 nucleotides are TGTGCCAGCAACACCGCTACGGAAGTCTACAATGAGCAGTTCTTC.

This clone was observed a handful of times. The chain carries TRBV5-1 and TRBJ1-1; D ambiguous. The CDR3 loop spans 14 amino acids. Trimming stripped 5 bases from V and 1 base from J, with 12 bases between. Germline V gene lookup returns CDR1 SGHRS and CDR2 YFSETQ. Here the CDR3 DNA reads TGCGCCAGCAGGTACGTAGGGAGGAACACTGAAGCTTTCTTT. This translates into CASRYVGRNTEAFF.

The chain is built from TRBV28 and TRBJ2-1; D ambiguous. This CDR3 has 14 amino acids. Deletions cut 2 bases from V and 8 bases from J, with 13 bases between. Looked up from germline, CDR1 is MDHEN and CDR2 is SYDVKM. The CDR3 region has the DNA TGTGCCAGCAGTTTAGTTGATAGCTTCTATGAGCAGTTCTTC. Its translation: CASSLVDSFYEQFF.

The chain joins TRBV16 to TRBJ1-1; D gene unclear. Germline-derived CDR1 and CDR2 are KGHSY and FQNENV. V was shortened by 0 bases and J by 6 bases, with 5 bases between the two germline ends. CDR3 size: 12 residues. CDR3 protein: CASSQSLPEAFF. The CDR3, as DNA: TGTGCCAGCAGCCAATCGCTTCCTGAAGCTTTCTTT.

In its sample, this clone was seen a few times. The rearrangement uses TRBV28 and TRBJ1-1; D is ambiguous. The CDR3 runs 11 residues. Trimming cost V 5 bases and J 2 bases, with 3 bases left between them. Germline assignment: CDR1 MDHEN and CDR2 SYDVKM. Here the CDR3 reads CASSDNTEAFF. The CDR3 nucleotides are TGTGCCAGCAGTGACAACACTGAAGCTTTCTTT.

V is TRBV29-1 and J is TRBJ2-7; possible D gene TRBD2, 5 bases. This CDR3 is 13 amino acids long. V was shortened by 6 bases and J by 2 bases, with 14 bases between the two germline ends. Germline V CDR1 and CDR2: SQVTM, ANQGSEA. CDR3 DNA sequence: TGCAGCGTGATTCCAGGAGGTACCTACGAGCAGTACTTC. Its translation: CSVIPGGTYEQYF.

The chain joins TRBV13 to TRBJ2-1; no definite D call. There are 12 residues in the CDR3. The V end was cut by 4 bases, the J end by 8 bases, with 9 bases between. Germline lookup yields CDR1 PRHDT and CDR2 FYEKMQ (reference sequence). CDR3 amino acids: CASSSRRYEQFF. CDR3 in DNA: TGTGCCAGCAGCTCAAGACGGTATGAGCAGTTCTTC. The variable domain in full, completed from reference TRBV13 and TRBJ2-1, reads AAGVIQSPRHLIKEKRETATLKCYPIPRHDTVYWYQQGPGQDPQFLISFYEKMQSDKGSIPDRFSAQQFSDYHSELNMSSLELGDSALYFCASSSRRYEQFFGPGTRLTVL.

V and J are TRBV4-3 and TRBJ2-5, with 10 bases matching TRBD2. The tail of the sequence fits TRBJ2-7 better, so the J call may be wrong. The CDR3 extends over 16 amino acids. CDR1 and CDR2 (germline): LGHNA, YSLEER. CDR3 protein: CASSQESTSGLYEQYF. The CDR3 nucleotides read TGCGCCAGCAGCCAAGAATCGACTAGCGGGCTCTACGAGCAGTACTTC.